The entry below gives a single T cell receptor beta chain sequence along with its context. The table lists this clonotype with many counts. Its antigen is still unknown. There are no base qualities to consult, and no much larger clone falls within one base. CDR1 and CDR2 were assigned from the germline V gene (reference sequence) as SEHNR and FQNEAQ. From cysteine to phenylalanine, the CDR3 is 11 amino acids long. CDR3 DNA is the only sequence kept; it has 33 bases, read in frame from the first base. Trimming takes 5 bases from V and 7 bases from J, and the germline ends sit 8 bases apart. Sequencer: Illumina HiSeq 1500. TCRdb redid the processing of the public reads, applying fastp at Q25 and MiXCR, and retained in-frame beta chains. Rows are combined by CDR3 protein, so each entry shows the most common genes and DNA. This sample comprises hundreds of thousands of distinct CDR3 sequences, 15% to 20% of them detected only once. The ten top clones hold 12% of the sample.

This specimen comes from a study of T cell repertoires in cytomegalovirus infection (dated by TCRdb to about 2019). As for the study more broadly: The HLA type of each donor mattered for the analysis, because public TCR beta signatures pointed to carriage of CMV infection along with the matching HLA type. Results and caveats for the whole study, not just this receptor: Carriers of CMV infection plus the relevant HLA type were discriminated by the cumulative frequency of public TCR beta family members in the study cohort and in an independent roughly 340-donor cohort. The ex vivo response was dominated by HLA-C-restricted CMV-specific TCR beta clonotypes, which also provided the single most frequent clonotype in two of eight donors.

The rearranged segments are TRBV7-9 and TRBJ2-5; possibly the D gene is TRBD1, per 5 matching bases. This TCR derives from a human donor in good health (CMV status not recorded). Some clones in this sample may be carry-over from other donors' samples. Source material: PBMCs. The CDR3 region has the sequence CASSERGTQYF. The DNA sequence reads TGTGCCAGCAGCGAAAGGGGGACCCAGTACTTC. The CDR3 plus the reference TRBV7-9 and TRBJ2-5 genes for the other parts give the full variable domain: DTGVSQNPRHKITKRGQNVTFRCDPISEHNRLYWYRQTLGQGPEFLTYFQNEAQLEKSRLLSDRFSAERPKGSFSTLEIQRTEQGDSAMYLCASSERGTQYFGPGTRLLVL.